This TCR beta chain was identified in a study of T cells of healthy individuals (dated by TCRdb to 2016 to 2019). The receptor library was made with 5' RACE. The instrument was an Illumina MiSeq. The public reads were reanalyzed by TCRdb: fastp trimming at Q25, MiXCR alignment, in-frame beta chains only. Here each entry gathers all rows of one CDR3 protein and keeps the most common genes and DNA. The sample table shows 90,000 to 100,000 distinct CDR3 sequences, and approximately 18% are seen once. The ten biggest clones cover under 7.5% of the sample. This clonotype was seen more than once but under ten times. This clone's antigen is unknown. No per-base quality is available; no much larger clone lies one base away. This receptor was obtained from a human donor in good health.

The bases are TGTGCCAGCAGTTCCTTTGACCGGGACCCAACTGGGGCCAACGTCCTGACTTTC. Its amino acids are CASSSFDRDPTGANVLTF. The V and J segments used are TRBV28 and TRBJ2-6; the D segment may tentatively be TRBD1 or TRBD2, each giving 5 matched bases. The CDR3 measures 18 amino acids from cysteine to phenylalanine. The retained sequence is limited to the CDR3, 54 bases, with the frame set at the first base. CDR1 and CDR2 (MDHEN, SYDVKM) derive from the germline V gene. V loses 4 bases, J loses 2 bases, and the germline ends lie 18 bases apart.